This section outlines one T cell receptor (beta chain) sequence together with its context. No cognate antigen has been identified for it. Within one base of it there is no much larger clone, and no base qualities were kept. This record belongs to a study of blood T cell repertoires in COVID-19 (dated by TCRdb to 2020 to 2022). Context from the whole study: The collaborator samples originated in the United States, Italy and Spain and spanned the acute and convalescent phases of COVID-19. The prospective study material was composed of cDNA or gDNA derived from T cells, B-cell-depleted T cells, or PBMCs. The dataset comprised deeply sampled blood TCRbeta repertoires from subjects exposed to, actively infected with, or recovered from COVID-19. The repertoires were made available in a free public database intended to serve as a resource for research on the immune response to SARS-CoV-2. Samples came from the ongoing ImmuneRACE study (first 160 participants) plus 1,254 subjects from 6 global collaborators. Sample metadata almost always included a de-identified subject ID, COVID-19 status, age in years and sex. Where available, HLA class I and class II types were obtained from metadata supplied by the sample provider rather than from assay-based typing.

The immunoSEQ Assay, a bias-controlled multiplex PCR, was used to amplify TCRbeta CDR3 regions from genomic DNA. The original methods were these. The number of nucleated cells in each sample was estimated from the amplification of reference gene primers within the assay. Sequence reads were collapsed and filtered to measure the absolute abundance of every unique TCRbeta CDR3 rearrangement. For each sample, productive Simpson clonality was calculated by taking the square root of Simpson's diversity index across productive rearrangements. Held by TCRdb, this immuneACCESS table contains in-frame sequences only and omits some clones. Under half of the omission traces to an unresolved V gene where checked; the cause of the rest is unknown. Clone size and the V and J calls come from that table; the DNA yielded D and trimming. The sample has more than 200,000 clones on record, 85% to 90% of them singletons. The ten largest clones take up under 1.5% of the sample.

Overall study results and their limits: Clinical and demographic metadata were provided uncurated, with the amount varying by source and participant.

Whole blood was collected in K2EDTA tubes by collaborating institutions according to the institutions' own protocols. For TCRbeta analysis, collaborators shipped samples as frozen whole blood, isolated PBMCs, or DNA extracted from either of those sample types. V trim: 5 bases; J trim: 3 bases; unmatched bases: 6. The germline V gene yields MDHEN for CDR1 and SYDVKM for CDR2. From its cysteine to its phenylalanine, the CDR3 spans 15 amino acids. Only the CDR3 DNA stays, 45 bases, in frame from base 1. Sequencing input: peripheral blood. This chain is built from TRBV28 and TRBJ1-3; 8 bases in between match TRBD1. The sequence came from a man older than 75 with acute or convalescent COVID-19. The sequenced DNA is TGTGCCAGCAGTCCTCAGGGGGCGCGTGGAAACACCATATATTTT. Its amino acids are CASSPQGARGNTIYF.